The T cell receptor (beta chain) described here comes from a study of cytomegalovirus exposure and HLA in healthy donors. V lost 0 bases to trimming and J lost 3 bases, with 12 bases between them. This CDR3 has 15 residues. CDR1 is MNHNY and CDR2 is SVGAGI in the germline V gene (reference sequence). A multiplex PCR was run with 60 Vbeta primers and 13 Jbeta primers. Sequencing was performed with immunoSEQ multiplex PCR; in TCRdb, only in-frame clones are kept and a portion is missing. Of about 190,000 clones listed, roughly 81% are singletons. This TCR derives from a woman younger than 45 in good health and CMV-seropositive. The genes are TRBV6-6 and TRBJ2-7; maybe TRBD2 (6 bases). The sample was PBMCs. The CDR3 reads CASSYSGGADYEQYF. The CDR3 region has the DNA TGTGCCAGCAGTTACTCGGGCGGGGCCGACTACGAGCAGTACTTC.